This T cell receptor beta chain was profiled in a study of radiation and T cells in renal cell carcinoma. V lost 0 bases and J lost 5, with 11 bases in between. There are 15 residues in the CDR3. CDR1 and CDR2 from the germline V gene are SGHNT and YYREEE (reference sequence). This clone was counted only a few times. Its specificity is not known. Study-level points and caveats: Pretreatment tumor biopsies were lacking, so baseline clonotypes are unknown. In blood, top tumor clones expanded by 2 weeks, shrinking by 4.

The protocol was immunoSEQ multiplex PCR, while the TCRdb copy is restricted to in-frame clones and leaves out a portion. Found here are 130,000 to 150,000 clones, 70% to 90% of them singletons; the top ten hold 15% to 20%. The sample's time point: blood 4 weeks post-SBRT, at nephrectomy. Specified treatment: 15 Gy SBRT to primary tumor, nephrectomy 4 weeks later. Nephrectomy followed 15 Gy stereotactic body radiation by 4 weeks. This renal cell carcinoma was of the clear cell type. The receptor's source is a woman aged 50 to 65 with renal cell carcinoma. Specimen: blood, collected from a patient whose treatment included radiotherapy and nephrectomy. The J gene is TRBJ2-2, the V gene TRBV5-4; the D gene could be TRBD1 or TRBD2 (5 bases each). The CDR3 is CASSLALGDTGELFF. The CDR3 DNA reads TGTGCCAGCAGCTTGGCGTTGGGGGATACCGGGGAGCTGTTTTTT.